This T cell receptor beta chain derives from a study of metastatic and nonmetastatic thyroid tumors. Study in general: Comparative analysis of repertoires was undertaken across blood and tumor or nodule tissue obtained from malignant and benign thyroid patients. The study's findings and limits: Reported TCR beta diversity, measured in blood and tumor, was significantly higher for malignant thyroid tumors than for benign nodules.

Germline CDR1 is SGHAT and CDR2 is FQNNGV. Trimming pared 5 bases from V and 2 bases from J, leaving 14 bases between. The CDR3 length is 15 residues. TCRdb re-called the PCR reads with MiXCR. The table includes under 7,500 clones, more than 30% detected once. Every patient was untreated before thyroid surgery. Remarks on this clone: Its specificity is not known.

The chain employs TRBV11-2 and TRBJ2-3; unclear D gene. The clonotype was recovered from a female donor with papillary thyroid cancer or a benign thyroid nodule (not recorded which). Some clones in this sample may be carry-over from other donors' samples. Sequencing was done on a sample of tumor tissue. The CDR3 sequence is CASSPGGSLTDTQYF. In DNA form, the CDR3 reads TGTGCCAGCAGCCCGGGCGGCTCACTCACAGATACGCAGTATTTT.